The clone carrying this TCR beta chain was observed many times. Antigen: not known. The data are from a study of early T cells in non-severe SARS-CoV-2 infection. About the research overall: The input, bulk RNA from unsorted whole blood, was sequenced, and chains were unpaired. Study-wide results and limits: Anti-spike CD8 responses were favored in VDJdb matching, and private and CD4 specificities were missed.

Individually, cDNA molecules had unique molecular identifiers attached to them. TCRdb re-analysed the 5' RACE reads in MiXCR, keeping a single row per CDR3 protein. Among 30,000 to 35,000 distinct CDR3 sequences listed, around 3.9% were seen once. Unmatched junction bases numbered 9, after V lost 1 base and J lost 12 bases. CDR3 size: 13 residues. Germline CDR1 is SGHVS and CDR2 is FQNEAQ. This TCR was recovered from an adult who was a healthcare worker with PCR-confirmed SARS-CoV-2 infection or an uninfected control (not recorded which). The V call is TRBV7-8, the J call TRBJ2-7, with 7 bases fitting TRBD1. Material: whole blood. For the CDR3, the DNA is TGTGCCAGCAGCTTAGATACACAGGGGCCCCGGTACTTC. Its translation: CASSLDTQGPRYF. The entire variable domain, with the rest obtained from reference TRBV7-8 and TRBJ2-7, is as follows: GAGVSQSPRYKVAKRGQDVALRCDPISGHVSLFWYQQALGQGPEFLTYFQNEAQLDKSGLPSDRFFAERPEGSVSTLKIQRTQQEDSAVYLCASSLDTQGPRYFGPGTRLTVT.